One sample yielded the 21 T cell receptor beta chains listed below, sequenced in a study of read filtering for tumor transcriptome and immune sequencing. This library used about 400 ng RNA and molecular barcoded adaptors spanning alpha/delta and beta/gamma chains. TCRdb called the reads again in MiXCR, with one record for every CDR3 protein. The sample contains about 58,000 distinct CDR3 sequences, around an eighth of which appear only once. The sequencing input was a population of CD138-negative cells sorted from bone marrow. The receptor set was obtained from a donor at least 40 years old with multiple myeloma.

At least ten counts were recorded for this clonotype. The chain carries TRBV29-1 and TRBJ1-1; D is unresolved. The V gene's germline CDR1 is SQVTM and CDR2 ANQGSEA. V was clipped by 0 bases and J by 1 base, with 6 bases between them. CDR3 length: 13 amino acids. This CDR3 reads CSVEDSQNTEAFF. CDR3 in DNA: TGCAGCGTTGAAGACAGCCAGAACACTGAAGCTTTCTTT.

This clonotype was recorded many times. The chain is built from TRBV6-5 and TRBJ1-1; D is possibly TRBD1 (5 bases). Germline V gene sequence: CDR1 MNHEY, CDR2 SVGAGI. Trimming removed 6 bases at V and 4 bases at J, with 21 bases between. This CDR3 spans 16 amino acids. CDR3 nucleotides: TGTGCCAGCAGGACCCAGCGGGGGAGGGAGAGCACTGAAGCTTTCTTT. Its protein is CASRTQRGRESTEAFF.

This clonotype was seen repeatedly, ten times or more. The chain couples TRBV6-5 to TRBJ2-1, with TRBD1 identical over 9 bases. CDR1 and CDR2 from the germline V gene are MNHEY and SVGAGI. V dropped 4 bases and J dropped 5; count of bases not matched to a gene: 3. The CDR3 has 14 amino acids. The CDR3 sequence is CASSSGTGHNEQFF. The CDR3 nucleotides are TGTGCCAGCAGTTCCGGGACAGGGCACAATGAGCAGTTCTTC.

This clonotype was counted many times. The chain joins TRBV4-2 to TRBJ2-7; 9 bases are shared with TRBD1. This CDR3 contains 15 residues. Germline assignment: CDR1 LGHNA and CDR2 YNFKEQ. The V and J ends lost 0 bases and 2 bases, in that order; junction bases with no gene match: 2. Written as DNA, the CDR3 is TGTGCCAGCAGCCAAGAAGGGACAGGGACCTACGAGCAGTACTTC. Its protein product is CASSQEGTGTYEQYF.

This clonotype came up many times. This chain links TRBV20-1 with TRBJ2-7, with TRBD2 identical over 9 bases. J lost 5 bases, V lost 3 bases, and 11 bases had no gene match. The CDR3 extends over 15 amino acids. Germline V gives CDR1 DFQATT, CDR2 SNEGSKA (reference sequence). CDR3 region: CSASQIRSGGDEQYF. The DNA of the CDR3 is TGCAGTGCTAGCCAGATCCGTAGCGGGGGCGACGAGCAGTACTTC.

This clonotype has a count of ten or more. The chain uses TRBV6-5 and TRBJ1-3; a possible D gene is TRBD1 (6 bases). Germline V gives CDR1 MNHEY, CDR2 SVGAGI. Trimming removed 2 bases at V and 1 base at J, with 6 bases between. The CDR3 extends over 14 amino acids. CDR3 nucleotides: TGTGCCAGCAGTTACACAGGGTCTGGAAACACCATATATTTT. It encodes CASSYTGSGNTIYF.

In its sample, this clonotype was seen many times. The V gene is TRBV7-2, the J gene TRBJ1-5; 7 bases align to TRBD1. Unmatched junction bases numbered 2, after V lost 5 bases and J lost 1 base. The CDR3 is made up of 14 amino acids. Germline V gene sequence: CDR1 SGHTA, CDR2 FQGNSA. CDR3 sequence: CASSQDRSNQPQHF. The CDR3 DNA sequence: TGTGCCAGCAGCCAGGACAGGAGCAATCAGCCCCAGCATTTT. Combining the CDR3 with reference TRBV7-2 and TRBJ1-5 gives the whole variable domain GAGVSQSPSNKVTEKGKDVELRCDPISGHTALYWYRQSLGQGLEFLIYFQGNSAPDKSGLPSDRFSAERTGGSVSTLTIQRTQQEDSAVYLCASSQDRSNQPQHFGDGTRLSIL.

A single count supports this clonotype. A much larger clone sits a single nucleotide away, making a read error possible. V gene TRBV7-6 combines with J gene TRBJ2-3; 10 bases map to TRBD1. V shed 3 bases and J 5 bases; nucleotides not matched to a gene: 5. This CDR3 contains 15 residues. The V gene's germline CDR1 is SGHVS and CDR2 FNYEAQ. Written as DNA, the CDR3 is TGTGCCAGCAGCTTTGGGACAGGGGTGGAAGATACGCAGTATTTT. It encodes CASSFGTGVEDTQYF.

This clonotype was observed at least ten times. The chain combines TRBV27 with TRBJ2-7; D may correspond to TRBD1 or TRBD2 (5 bases each). V was trimmed by 4 bases and J by 7 bases, leaving 14 bases between them. The CDR3 runs to 13 residues. The V gene's germline CDR1 is MNHEY and CDR2 SMNVEV (reference sequence). This chain's CDR3 is CASSYGTLQEQYF. The CDR3 DNA reads TGTGCCAGCAGTTACGGGACCTTACAAGAGCAGTACTTC.

This clonotype came up a few times. The genes are TRBV7-9 and TRBJ1-5; 8 positions agree with TRBD1. The germline gives CDR1 SEHNR, CDR2 FQNEAQ (reference sequence). V lost 0 bases and J lost 1; bases outside the gene matches: 2. The CDR3 is 16 amino acids. The CDR3 coding sequence is TGTGCCAGCAGCTTAGCGGGGGACAGGAGCAATCAGCCCCAGCATTTT. This encodes CASSLAGDRSNQPQHF.

Many counts were recorded for this clonotype. The rearrangement joins TRBV19 to TRBJ1-2; the D gene is possibly TRBD1 (5 bases). The CDR3 has 10 amino acids. The V end lost 10 bases, the J end lost 8 bases, and 11 bases lay between the germline ends. In germline, CDR1 is LNHDA, CDR2 SQIVND (reference sequence). In nucleotides, the CDR3 is TGTGCCACAGGGATGGGAGGCTACACCTTC. This gives the protein CATGMGGYTF.

This clonotype is medium-sized by share. The chain employs TRBV5-1 and TRBJ2-1, with D possibly TRBD2 on 7 matching bases. The CDR3 length is 19 residues. V gave up 4 bases and J gave up 4 bases, with 27 bases separating them. In germline, CDR1 is SGHRS, CDR2 YFSETQ. CDR3 coding DNA: TGCGCCAGCAGCCCCTCAGGGACGGCGGGGGCCTCGATTTACAATGAGCAGTTCTTC. Encoded protein: CASSPSGTAGASIYNEQFF.

For this clonotype: This sequence may be a read error, since a much larger clone differs from it by one base. The genes are TRBV20-1 and TRBJ2-5; 8 nucleotides line up with TRBD1. From germline, CDR1 is DFQATT and CDR2 SNEGSKA (reference sequence). CDR3 size: 13 residues. After removal of 4 bases from V and 5 bases from J, the junction contained 6 bases not matched to a gene. In DNA form, the CDR3 reads TGCAGTGCTATGGCGACAGGGGTTGAGACCCAGTACTTC. Its protein is CSAMATGVETQYF.

This clonotype was counted at least ten times. The chain uses TRBV4-1 and TRBJ1-5; no firm D call. This CDR3 has 13 amino acids. Trimming cost V 1 base and J 9 bases, with 10 bases left between them. Germline V CDR1 and CDR2: MGHRA, YSYEKL. The CDR3 nucleotides are TGCGCCAGCAGCCAAGGGTTGGTCGGGCCCCAGCATTTT. It yields the protein CASSQGLVGPQHF.

Many counts were recorded for this clonotype. The V call is TRBV18, the J call TRBJ1-4; D is unresolved. The CDR3 is made up of 14 amino acids. The V end lost 3 bases, the J end lost 8 bases, and 13 bases lay between the germline ends. Germline assignment: CDR1 KGHSH and CDR2 LQKENI. CDR3 region: CASSPEGLREKLFF. CDR3 in DNA: TGTGCCAGCTCACCGGAGGGCTTGAGGGAAAAACTGTTTTTT.

On this clonotype: This may come from a read error, since a much larger clone is one base off. The chain is built from TRBV6-5 and TRBJ2-7, with D unresolved. The CDR3 extends over 10 amino acids. Germline V lookup: CDR1 MNHEY, CDR2 SVGAGI. Trimming cost V 1 base and J 5 bases, with 0 bases left between them. CDR3 DNA sequence: TGTGCCAGCAGTTACTACGAGCAGTACTTC. This encodes CASSYYEQYF.

The sample holds many counts of this clonotype. V gene TRBV20-1 combines with J gene TRBJ1-1; D unresolved. V was clipped by 3 bases and J by 13 bases, with 21 bases between them. This CDR3 is built from 13 residues. Germline CDR1 DFQATT, CDR2 SNEGSKA (reference sequence). The CDR3 bases are TGCAGTGCTAGTCTGACGGCAGGCTCCAAGGGTTTCTTT. Protein product: CSASLTAGSKGFF.

This clonotype was recorded many times. This chain connects TRBV29-1 to TRBJ1-2, with unresolved D. The ends were cut back, 8 bases at V and 7 bases at J, with 14 bases in the middle. This CDR3 spans 11 amino acids. The germline V gene has CDR1 SQVTM and CDR2 ANQGSEA. CDR3 DNA: TGCAGCCACTATAAGGACGTTGGCTACACCTTC. The encoded protein is CSHYKDVGYTF.

This clonotype showed up just once. One base away lies a much larger clone, so this may be a sequencing read error. Since the CDR3 does not end with the conserved phenylalanine or tryptophan, this likely comes from a read error. The V call is TRBV7-9, the J call TRBJ2-3; no reliable D call. The V end lost 2 bases, the J end lost 6 bases, and 12 bases lay between the germline ends. In germline, CDR1 is SEHNR, CDR2 FQNEAQ (reference sequence). This CDR3 comprises 14 residues. The CDR3 region is CASSLNSLEDTQYS. As DNA, the CDR3 is TGTGCCAGCAGCTTAAACAGCCTGGAGGATACGCAGTATTCT.

This clonotype was observed at least ten times. V usage is TRBV12-3 or TRBV12-4 and J usage is TRBJ1-5; D may be TRBD1 (5 bases). Trimming cost V 3 bases and J 6 bases, with 15 bases left between them. This CDR3 has 15 residues. DNA for the CDR3: TGTGCCAGCAGTTTTGGCAGGGCGGGAAGTCAGCCCCAGCATTTT. Amino acids: CASSFGRAGSQPQHF.

With respect to this clonotype: The likely explanation is a read error, given a far larger clone one base away. The conserved final phenylalanine or tryptophan is absent from the CDR3, which likely points to a read error. The chain carries TRBV4-2 and TRBJ1-2; the match to TRBD1 covers 8 bases. CDR3 length: 14 amino acids. CDR1 is LGHNA, CDR2 YNFKEQ, per germline. The CDR3 bases are TGCGCCAGCAGCCAAGAGGACAGGGTGTACGGCTACACCCTC. Its translation is CASSQEDRVYGYTL.